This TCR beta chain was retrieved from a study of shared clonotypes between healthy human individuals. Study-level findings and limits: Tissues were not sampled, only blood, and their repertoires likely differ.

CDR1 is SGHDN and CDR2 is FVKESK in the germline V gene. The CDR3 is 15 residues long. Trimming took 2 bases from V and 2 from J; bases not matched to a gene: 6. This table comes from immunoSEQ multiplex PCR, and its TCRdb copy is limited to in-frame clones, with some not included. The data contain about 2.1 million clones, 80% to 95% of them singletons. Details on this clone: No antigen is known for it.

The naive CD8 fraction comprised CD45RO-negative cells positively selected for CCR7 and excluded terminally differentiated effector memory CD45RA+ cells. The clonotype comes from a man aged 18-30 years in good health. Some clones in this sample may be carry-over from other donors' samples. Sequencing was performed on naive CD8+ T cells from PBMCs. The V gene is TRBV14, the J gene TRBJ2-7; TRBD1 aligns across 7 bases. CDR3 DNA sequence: TGTGCCAGCAGCCAACTGAAAGGGGGCCCCTACGAGCAGTACTTC. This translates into CASSQLKGGPYEQYF. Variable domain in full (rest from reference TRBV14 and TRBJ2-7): EAGVTQFPSHSVIEKGQTVTLRCDPISGHDNLYWYRRVMGKEIKFLLHFVKESKQDESGMPNNRFLAERTGGTYSTLKVQPAELEDSGVYFCASSQLKGGPYEQYFGPGTRLTVT.